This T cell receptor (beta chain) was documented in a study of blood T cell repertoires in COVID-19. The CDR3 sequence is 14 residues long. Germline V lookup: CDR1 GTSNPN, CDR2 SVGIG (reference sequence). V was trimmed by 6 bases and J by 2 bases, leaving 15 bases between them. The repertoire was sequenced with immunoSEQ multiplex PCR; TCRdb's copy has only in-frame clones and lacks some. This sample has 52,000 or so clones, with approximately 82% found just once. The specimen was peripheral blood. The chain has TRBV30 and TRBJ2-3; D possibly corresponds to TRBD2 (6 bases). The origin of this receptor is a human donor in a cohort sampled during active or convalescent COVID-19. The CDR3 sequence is CACRLVADTDTQYF. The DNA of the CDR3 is TGTGCCTGCCGACTAGTAGCGGACACAGATACGCAGTATTTT.